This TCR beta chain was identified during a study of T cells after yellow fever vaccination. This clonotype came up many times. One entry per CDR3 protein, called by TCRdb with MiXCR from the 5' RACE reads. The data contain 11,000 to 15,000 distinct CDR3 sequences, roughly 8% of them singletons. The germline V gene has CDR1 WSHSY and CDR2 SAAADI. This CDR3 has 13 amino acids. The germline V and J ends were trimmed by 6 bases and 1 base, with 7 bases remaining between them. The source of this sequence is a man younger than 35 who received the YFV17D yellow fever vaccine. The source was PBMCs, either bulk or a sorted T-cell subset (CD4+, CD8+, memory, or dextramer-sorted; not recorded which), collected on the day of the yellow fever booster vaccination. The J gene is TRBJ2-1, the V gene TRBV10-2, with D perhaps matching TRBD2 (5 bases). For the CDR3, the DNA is TGCGCCAGCAGGGACTTTTCCTACAATGAGCAGTTCTTC. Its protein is CASRDFSYNEQFF.